The T cell receptor (beta chain) under discussion was sequenced for a study of blood T cell repertoires in COVID-19. Study at large: Samples of COVID-19 (acute and convalescent) were obtained from the United States, Italy and Spain. The cDNA or gDNA used as material had been derived from T cells, B-cell-depleted T cells, or PBMCs.

CDR3 length: 12 residues. Trimming shortened V by 4 bases and J by 7 bases, and 8 bases separated the two germline ends. Germline V gives CDR1 SNHLY, CDR2 FYNNEI. Original analysis: Estimation of nucleated cell counts relied on the amplification of reference gene primers. The assay was immunoSEQ multiplex PCR, and TCRdb's table has in-frame clones only and misses some. V and J calls and clone size are copied from that table; D and trimming were computed from the DNA. The table lists about 180,000 clones, 86% of them singletons. The chain has TRBV2 and TRBJ1-5; D is undetermined. This clonotype originated in a woman aged 25-40 years with active or convalescent COVID-19. Sequences were obtained from peripheral blood. The CDR3 DNA reads as TGTGCCAGCAGTGGGTGGCGGCAGCCCCAGCATTTT. This translates into CASSGWRQPQHF.